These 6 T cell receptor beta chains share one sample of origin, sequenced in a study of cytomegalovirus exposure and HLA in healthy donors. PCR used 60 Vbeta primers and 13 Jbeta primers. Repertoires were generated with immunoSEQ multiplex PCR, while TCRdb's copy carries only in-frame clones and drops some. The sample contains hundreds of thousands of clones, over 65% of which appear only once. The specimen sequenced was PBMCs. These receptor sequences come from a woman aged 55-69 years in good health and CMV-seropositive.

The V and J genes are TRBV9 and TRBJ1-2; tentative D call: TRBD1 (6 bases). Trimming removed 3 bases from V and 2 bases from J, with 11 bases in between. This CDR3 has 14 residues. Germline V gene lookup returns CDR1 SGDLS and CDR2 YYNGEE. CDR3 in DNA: TGTGCCAGCAGCGAGGGGGGGTCAAACTATGGCTACACCTTC. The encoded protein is CASSEGGSNYGYTF.

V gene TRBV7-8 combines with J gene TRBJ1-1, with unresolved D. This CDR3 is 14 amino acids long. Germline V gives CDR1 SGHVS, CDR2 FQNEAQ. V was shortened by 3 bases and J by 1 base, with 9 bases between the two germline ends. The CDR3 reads CASSLQRENTEAFF. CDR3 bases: TGTGCCAGCAGCTTGCAGCGGGAGAACACTGAAGCTTTCTTT.

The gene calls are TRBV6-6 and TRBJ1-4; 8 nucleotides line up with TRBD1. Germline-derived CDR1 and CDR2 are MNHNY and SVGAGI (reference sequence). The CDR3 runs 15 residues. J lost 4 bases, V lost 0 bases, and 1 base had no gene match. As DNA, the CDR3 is TGTGCCAGCAGTTACTCCACAGGGGGTAATGAAAAACTGTTTTTT. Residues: CASSYSTGGNEKLFF.

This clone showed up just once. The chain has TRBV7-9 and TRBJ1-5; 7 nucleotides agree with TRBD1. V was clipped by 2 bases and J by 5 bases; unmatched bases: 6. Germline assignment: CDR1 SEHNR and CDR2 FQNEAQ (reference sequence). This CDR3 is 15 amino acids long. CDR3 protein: CASSLSRQGDQPQHF. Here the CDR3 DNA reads TGTGCCAGCAGCTTATCTAGGCAGGGGGATCAGCCCCAGCATTTT.

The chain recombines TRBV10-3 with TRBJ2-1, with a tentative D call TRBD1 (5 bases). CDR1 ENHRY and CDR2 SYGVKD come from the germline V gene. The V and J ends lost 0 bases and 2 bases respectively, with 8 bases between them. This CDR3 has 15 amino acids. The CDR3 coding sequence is TGTGCCATCAGTGAGTCCACAGGACCCTACAATGAGCAGTTCTTC. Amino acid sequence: CAISESTGPYNEQFF.

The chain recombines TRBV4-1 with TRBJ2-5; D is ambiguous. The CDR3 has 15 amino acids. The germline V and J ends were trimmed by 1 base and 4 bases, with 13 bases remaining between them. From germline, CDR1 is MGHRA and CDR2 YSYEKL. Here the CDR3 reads CASSQALDFIETQYF. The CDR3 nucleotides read TGCGCCAGCAGCCAAGCCCTAGATTTTATAGAGACCCAGTACTTC.